The 8 T cell receptor beta chains reported below all come from one sample, sequenced in a study of identical twins. TCRdb independently ran MiXCR on the 5' RACE reads; one entry per CDR3 protein. Found here are 500,000 or so distinct CDR3 sequences, 22% of them singletons; the top ten hold 0.75% to 0.95%. In addition, the sample was reused for a study of T cells expressing NK-cell markers.

Material: CD4+ T cells sorted from blood. These receptors all come from a young woman in good health.

The sample holds many counts of this clonotype. J is TRBJ2-1 and V is TRBV7-8; 10 bases line up with TRBD2. This CDR3 region has 14 residues. After removal of 5 bases from V and 7 bases from J, the junction contained 5 bases not matched to a gene. The germline V gene has CDR1 SGHVS and CDR2 FQNEAQ. CDR3 in DNA: TGTGCCAGCAGCCAGCGGGAGGGGCAGAATGAGCAGTTCTTC. Translating gives CASSQREGQNEQFF.

This chain links TRBV5-1 with TRBJ2-3; 10 positions match TRBD1. CDR3 size: 15 residues. Germline V lookup: CDR1 SGHRS, CDR2 YFSETQ. The V gene end was trimmed by 6 bases and the J gene end by 0 bases; junction bases not matched to a gene: 4. In DNA form, the CDR3 reads TGCGCCAGCACCGGGACAGGGGTTAGCACAGATACGCAGTATTTT. Its protein is CASTGTGVSTDTQYF.

The chain couples TRBV3-1 to TRBJ1-6, with 7 bases aligning to TRBD1. This CDR3 is 14 amino acids long. The V and J ends lost 4 bases and 11 bases, in that order; junction bases with no gene match: 8. CDR1 LGHDT and CDR2 YNNKEL come from the germline V gene (reference sequence). The CDR3 region has the DNA TGTGCCAGCAGCCGTGACAGGGAGAGGGCACCCCTCCACTTT. Amino acid sequence: CASSRDRERAPLHF. The variable domain in full, with the rest retrieved from reference TRBV3-1 and TRBJ1-6, is DTAVSQTPKYLVTQMGNDKSIKCEQNLGHDTMYWYKQDSKKFLKIMFSYNNKELIINETVPNRFSPKSPDKAHLNLHINSLELGDSAVYFCASSRDRERAPLHFGNGTRLTVT.

The chain uses TRBV5-1 and TRBJ2-7, with 12 bases fitting TRBD2. This CDR3 spans 14 amino acids. The germline V gene encodes CDR1 SGHRS and CDR2 YFSETQ. Trimming cost V 4 bases and J 6 bases; bases outside gene matches: 5. The CDR3 coding sequence is TGCGCCAGCAGCATACTAGCGGGAGGAGGCGAGCAGTACTTC. It encodes CASSILAGGGEQYF.

Ten or more counts support this clonotype. The rearrangement joins TRBV12-3 or TRBV12-4 to TRBJ1-6; possible D gene TRBD1, 6 bases. The V gene lost 4 bases and the J gene lost 6 bases, with 10 bases spanning the gap. The CDR3 covers 14 residues. In DNA form, the CDR3 reads TGTGCCAGCAGTTACAGGGAATCTAATTCACCCCTCCACTTT. Translation: CASSYRESNSPLHF.

V usage is TRBV10-2 and J usage is TRBJ2-1; tentatively, D is TRBD2 (5 bases). This CDR3 contains 13 residues. CDR1 and CDR2 from the germline V gene are WSHSY and SAAADI. V was pared by 0 bases and J by 11 bases, with 11 bases between. The DNA for the CDR3 is TGCGCCAGCAGTGAGTCGGAACTAGTAAAGCAGTTCTTC. It encodes CASSESELVKQFF.

V usage is TRBV7-2 and J usage is TRBJ2-7; 10 nucleotides match TRBD2. V lost 4 bases to trimming and J lost 0 bases; unmatched junction nucleotides: 3. The CDR3 is 15 amino acids. Germline V gives CDR1 SGHTA, CDR2 FQGNSA. The CDR3 spells CASSWTSGPSYEQYF. DNA of the CDR3: TGTGCCAGCAGCTGGACTAGCGGCCCCTCCTACGAGCAGTACTTC.

This clonotype was seen many times. For the CDR3, the DNA is TGTGCCAGCAGCGTGCCGAATGAAAAACTGTTTTTT. This gives the protein CASSVPNEKLFF. The chain joins TRBV5-6 to TRBJ1-4; D ambiguous. CDR3 size: 12 residues. Trimming removed 4 bases at V and 5 bases at J, with 6 bases between. Per the germline V gene, CDR1 is SGHDT and CDR2 is YYEEEE.